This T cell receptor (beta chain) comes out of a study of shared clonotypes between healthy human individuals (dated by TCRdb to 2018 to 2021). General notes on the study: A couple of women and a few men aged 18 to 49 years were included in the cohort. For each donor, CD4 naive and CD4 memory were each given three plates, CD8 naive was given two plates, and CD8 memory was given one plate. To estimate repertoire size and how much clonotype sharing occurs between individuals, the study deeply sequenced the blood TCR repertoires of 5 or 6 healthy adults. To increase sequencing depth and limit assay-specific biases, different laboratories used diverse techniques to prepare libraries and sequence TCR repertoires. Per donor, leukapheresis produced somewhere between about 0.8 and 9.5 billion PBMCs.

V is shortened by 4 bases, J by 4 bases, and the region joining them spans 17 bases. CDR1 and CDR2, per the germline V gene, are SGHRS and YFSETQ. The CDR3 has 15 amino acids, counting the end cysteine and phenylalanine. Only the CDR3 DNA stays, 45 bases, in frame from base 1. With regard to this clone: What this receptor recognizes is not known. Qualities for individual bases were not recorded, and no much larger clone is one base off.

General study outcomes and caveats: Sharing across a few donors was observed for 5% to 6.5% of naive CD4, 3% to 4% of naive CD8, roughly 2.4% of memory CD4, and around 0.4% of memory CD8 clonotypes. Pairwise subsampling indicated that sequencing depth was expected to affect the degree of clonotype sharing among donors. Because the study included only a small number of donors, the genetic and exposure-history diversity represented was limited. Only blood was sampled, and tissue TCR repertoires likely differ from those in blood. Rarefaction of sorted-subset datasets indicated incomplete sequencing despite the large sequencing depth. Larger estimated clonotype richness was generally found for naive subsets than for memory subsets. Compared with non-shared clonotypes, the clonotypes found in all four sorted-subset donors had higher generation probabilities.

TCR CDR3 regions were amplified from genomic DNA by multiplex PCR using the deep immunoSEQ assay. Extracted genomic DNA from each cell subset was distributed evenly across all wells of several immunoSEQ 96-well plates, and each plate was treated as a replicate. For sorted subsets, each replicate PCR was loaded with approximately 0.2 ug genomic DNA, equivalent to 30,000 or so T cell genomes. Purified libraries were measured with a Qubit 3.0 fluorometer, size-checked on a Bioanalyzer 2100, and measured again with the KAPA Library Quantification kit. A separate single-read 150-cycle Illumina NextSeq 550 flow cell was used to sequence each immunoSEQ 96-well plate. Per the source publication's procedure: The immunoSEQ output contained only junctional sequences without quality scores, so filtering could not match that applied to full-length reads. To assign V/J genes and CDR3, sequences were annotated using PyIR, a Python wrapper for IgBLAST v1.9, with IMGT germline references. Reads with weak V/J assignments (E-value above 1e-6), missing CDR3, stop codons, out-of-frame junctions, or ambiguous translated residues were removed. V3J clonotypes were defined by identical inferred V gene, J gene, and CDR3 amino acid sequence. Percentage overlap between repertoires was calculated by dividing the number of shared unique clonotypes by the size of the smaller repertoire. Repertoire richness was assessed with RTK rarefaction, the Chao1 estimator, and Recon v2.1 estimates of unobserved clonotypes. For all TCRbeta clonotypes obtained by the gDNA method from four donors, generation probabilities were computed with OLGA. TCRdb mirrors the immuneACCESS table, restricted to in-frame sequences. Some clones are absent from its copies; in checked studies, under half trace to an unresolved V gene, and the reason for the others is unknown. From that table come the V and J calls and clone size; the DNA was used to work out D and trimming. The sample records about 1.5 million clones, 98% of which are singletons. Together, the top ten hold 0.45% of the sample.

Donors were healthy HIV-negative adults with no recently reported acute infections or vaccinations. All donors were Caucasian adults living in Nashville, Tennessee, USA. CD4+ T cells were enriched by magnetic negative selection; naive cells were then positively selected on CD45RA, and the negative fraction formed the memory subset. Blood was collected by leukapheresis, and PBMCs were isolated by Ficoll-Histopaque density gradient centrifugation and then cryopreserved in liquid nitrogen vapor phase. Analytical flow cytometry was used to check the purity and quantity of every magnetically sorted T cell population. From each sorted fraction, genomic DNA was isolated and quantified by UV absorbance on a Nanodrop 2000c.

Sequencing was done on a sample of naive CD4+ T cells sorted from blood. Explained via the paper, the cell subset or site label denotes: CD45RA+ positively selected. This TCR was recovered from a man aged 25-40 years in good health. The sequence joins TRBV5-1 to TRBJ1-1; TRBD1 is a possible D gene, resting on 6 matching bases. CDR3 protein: CASSPGNTGSTEAFF. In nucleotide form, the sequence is TGCGCCAGCAGCCCTGGAAATACAGGGAGCACTGAAGCTTTCTTT.